This T cell receptor (beta chain) was obtained from a study of CD8 T cells in Susac syndrome. For this clonotype: What it binds is unknown.

Broader study findings: Susac syndrome CD4+ T cell repertoires showed no clonal expansion.

Germline CDR1 reads ENHRY; CDR2 reads SYGVKD. The V and J ends lost 6 bases and 1 base, in that order; junction bases with no gene match: 5. The CDR3 contains 15 residues. Random hexamers were used to reverse transcribe an amount of roughly 0.45 to 1 ug RNA. The TCR beta CDR3 was amplified by immunoSEQ multiplex PCR across 54 Vbeta, 13 Jbeta. MiXCR was run by TCRdb on the immunoSEQ multiplex PCR reads, yielding one entry per CDR3 protein. The data hold some 150,000 distinct CDR3 sequences, with 95% observed a single time. The source material was CD4+ T cells from PBMCs. This chain connects TRBV10-3 to TRBJ2-7, with 11 positions matching TRBD2. The TCR sequence derives from a human donor with Susac syndrome. The CDR3 loop reads CAISASGGPSYEQYF. The CDR3 coding sequence is TGTGCCATCAGCGCTAGCGGGGGGCCTTCCTACGAGCAGTACTTC.